One sample yielded the 22 T cell receptor beta chains listed below, sequenced in a study of PD-1 blockade in classical Hodgkin lymphoma. Every patient was affected by relapse after autologous stem cell transplantation, while exposure to brentuximab vedotin was not uniform. The assay was immunoSEQ multiplex PCR, and TCRdb's table has in-frame clones only and misses some. The data show about 100,000 clones, around 88% seen once. The specimen comprised peripheral blood mononuclear cells (PBMCs), sampled before the second cycle of nivolumab. The receptors stem from a human donor with classical Hodgkin lymphoma.

The genes are TRBV11-3 and TRBJ2-3, with D possibly being TRBD1 or TRBD2 (5 bases each). CDR3 length: 16 amino acids. Germline V gene sequence: CDR1 SGHNT, CDR2 YENEEA. With 3 bases removed from V and 1 base from J, the gap between germline ends came to 14 bases. CDR3 sequence (DNA): TGTGCCAGCAGCTTTAGTGGGGACGGGGGCACAGATACGCAGTATTTT. This sequence encodes CASSFSGDGGTDTQYF.

The chain has TRBV5-6 and TRBJ2-3, with D perhaps given as TRBD1 or TRBD2 (6 bases each). The germline V and J ends were trimmed by 1 base and 3 bases, with 9 bases remaining between them. The CDR3 totals 14 residues. Germline V CDR1 and CDR2: SGHDT, YYEEEE. The CDR3 region has the DNA TGTGCCAGCAGCTTGATAGGGGGGACAGATACGCAGTATTTT. This codes for CASSLIGGTDTQYF.

This clone came up once. The gene calls are TRBV9 and TRBJ2-5, with D unclear. Germline-derived CDR1 and CDR2 are SGDLS and YYNGEE. The CDR3 runs 14 residues. Trimming cost V 0 bases and J 0 bases, with 6 bases left between them. The CDR3 is CASSVEPDQETQYF. The DNA for the CDR3 is TGTGCCAGCAGCGTAGAACCGGACCAAGAGACCCAGTACTTC. The variable domain in full, with the rest retrieved from reference TRBV9 and TRBJ2-5, is DSGVTQTPKHLITATGQRVTLRCSPRSGDLSVYWYQQSLDQGLQFLIQYYNGEERAKGNILERFSAQQFPDLHSELNLSSLELGDSALYFCASSVEPDQETQYFGPGTRLLVL.

The rearrangement uses TRBV5-8 and TRBJ2-5, with 10 bases lining up with TRBD2. Germline trimming cut 3 bases from V and 2 bases from J; bases unmatched to any gene: 16. Germline values: CDR1 SGHTS, CDR2 YDEGEE. The CDR3 runs 19 residues. The DNA for the CDR3 is TGTGCCAGCAGCTCCTTTGGAGCGGGGGGGCCAGGGCGACAAGAGACCCAGTACTTC. Its protein is CASSSFGAGGPGRQETQYF.

V is TRBV27 and J is TRBJ2-5; 9 bases are shared with TRBD1. The germline V gene has CDR1 MNHEY and CDR2 SMNVEV (reference sequence). The V gene end was trimmed by 4 bases and the J gene end by 7 bases; junction bases not matched to a gene: 7. The CDR3 runs to 14 residues. DNA of the CDR3: TGTGCCAGCAGTTCTCGGACAGGGGAAGCGACCCAGTACTTC. The encoded protein is CASSSRTGEATQYF.

The chain carries TRBV7-2 and TRBJ2-7; TRBD1 or TRBD2 may be the D gene (5 bases each). Trimming removed 5 bases from V and 2 bases from J, with 16 bases in between. Germline values: CDR1 SGHTA, CDR2 FQGNSA. CDR3 length: 15 residues. CDR3 sequence (DNA): TGTGCCAGCAGCCCCCTAATGGGGGTAACCTACGAGCAGTACTTC. This sequence encodes CASSPLMGVTYEQYF. The full variable domain, rest sourced from reference TRBV7-2 and TRBJ2-7, is GAGVSQSPSNKVTEKGKDVELRCDPISGHTALYWYRQSLGQGLEFLIYFQGNSAPDKSGLPSDRFSAERTGGSVSTLTIQRTQQEDSAVYLCASSPLMGVTYEQYFGPGTRLTVT.

The chain couples TRBV6-1 to TRBJ2-3; 12 positions agree with TRBD2. Germline V CDR1 and CDR2: MNHNS, SASEGT. The ends lost 6 bases at V and 2 bases at J; junction bases unmatched: 3. The CDR3 is 15 residues long. The CDR3 DNA sequence: TGTGCCAGCAGCCGACTAGCGGGGGCCACAGATACGCAGTATTTT. Translated, it gives CASSRLAGATDTQYF.

The chain couples TRBV6-6 to TRBJ1-1, with 9 bases that match TRBD1. The CDR3 covers 14 residues. The germline V gene encodes CDR1 MNHNY and CDR2 SVGAGI (reference sequence). V gave up 7 bases and J gave up 6 bases; unmatched junction bases: 9. The CDR3, as DNA: TGTGCCAGCACCCTGACAGGGGGTGTGGCTGAAGCTTTCTTT. Protein sequence: CASTLTGGVAEAFF.

The chain joins TRBV2 to TRBJ2-2; possible D gene TRBD1, 5 bases. Germline CDR1 reads SNHLY; CDR2 reads FYNNEI. V was cut by 6 bases and J by 2 bases, with 19 bases left in between. The CDR3 is 17 amino acids. The CDR3 reads CASSGRLGATNTGELFF. For the CDR3, the DNA is TGTGCCAGCAGCGGGCGTTTAGGGGCGACCAACACCGGGGAGCTGTTTTTT.

This chain uses TRBV19 with TRBJ1-2; D remains unclear. This CDR3 contains 14 residues. Germline V gene data show CDR1 as LNHDA and CDR2 as SQIVND (reference sequence). V dropped 3 bases and J dropped 3 bases, with 11 bases sitting between them. CDR3: CASSINIRDYGYTF. For the CDR3, the DNA is TGTGCCAGTAGTATTAACATTCGCGACTATGGCTACACCTTC.

The V gene is TRBV30, the J gene TRBJ1-6, with D hard to call. Germline assignment: CDR1 GTSNPN and CDR2 SVGIG (reference sequence). The CDR3 sequence is 16 residues long. V was clipped by 3 bases and J by 6 bases, with 18 bases between them. The CDR3 nucleotides read TGTGCCTGGAGCCAAGGTCACAGAAGACCTAATTCACCCCTCCACTTT. Protein product: CAWSQGHRRPNSPLHF.

The chain joins TRBV7-9 to TRBJ1-1, with D maybe TRBD1 (6 bases). The V and J ends lost 1 base and 5 bases respectively, with 14 bases between them. The CDR3 covers 15 residues. CDR1 is SEHNR, CDR2 FQNEAQ, per germline (reference sequence). Here the CDR3 reads CASSLDRVRGTEAFF. The CDR3 DNA follows: TGTGCCAGCAGCTTAGACAGGGTCCGGGGGACTGAAGCTTTCTTT.

This clone was seen a single time. V gene TRBV18 combines with J gene TRBJ2-5; TRBD2 matches at 15 bases. Germline CDR1 and CDR2: KGHSH and LQKENI. The V segment lost 3 bases and the J segment 5 bases; nucleotides outside the gene matches: 4. CDR3 length: 16 residues. CDR3 amino acids: CASSPGLAGGPETQYF. CDR3 DNA sequence: TGTGCCAGCTCACCCGGACTAGCGGGGGGGCCGGAGACCCAGTACTTC.

The CDR3 loop is CAWRTDKGYGYTF. The CDR3 DNA reads as TGTGCCTGGAGGACAGACAAGGGATATGGCTACACCTTC. The V and J genes are TRBV30 and TRBJ1-2; tentatively, D is TRBD1 (5 bases). Germline V gene data show CDR1 as GTSNPN and CDR2 as SVGIG (reference sequence). The CDR3 is made up of 13 amino acids. V dropped 3 bases and J dropped 5 bases, with 13 bases sitting between them.

The chain recombines TRBV5-1 with TRBJ2-5, with 8 bases matching TRBD1. The CDR3 has 14 amino acids. Germline V lookup: CDR1 SGHRS, CDR2 YFSETQ. After removal of 5 bases from V and 1 base from J, the junction contained 4 bases not matched to a gene. The CDR3 sequence is CASSYTGGQETQYF. The CDR3 region has the DNA TGCGCCAGCAGTTATACAGGGGGCCAAGAGACCCAGTACTTC.

This clone showed up just once. The rearrangement uses TRBV14 and TRBJ1-2; D gene unclear. CDR1 SGHDN and CDR2 FVKESK come from the germline V gene. The CDR3 length is 14 residues. The V and J ends lost 5 bases and 4 bases respectively, with 14 bases between them. The CDR3 protein is CASSDSWQAYGYTF. CDR3 in DNA: TGTGCCAGCAGCGACTCCTGGCAGGCCTATGGCTACACCTTC.

The chain recombines TRBV27 with TRBJ2-2, with D tentatively TRBD2 (7 bases). V was clipped by 6 bases and J by 5 bases, with 13 bases between them. The CDR3 totals 14 residues. Germline lookup yields CDR1 MNHEY and CDR2 SMNVEV (reference sequence). CDR3 DNA sequence: TGTGCCAGCAGGCCTAGGGGGGGGACCGGGGAGCTGTTTTTT. It encodes CASRPRGGTGELFF.

The chain carries TRBV5-3 and TRBJ2-1; weak D call: TRBD2 (7 bases). TRBV5-3 is an ORF for which the function is uncertain. Between the trimmed V and J ends, which lost 3 bases and 0 bases, there was a span of 13 bases. This CDR3 is built from 16 residues. Here the CDR3 DNA reads TGTGCCAGAAGCTGGCGGGGGCCCAGCTCCTACAATGAGCAGTTCTTC. Residues: CARSWRGPSSYNEQFF.

The chain employs TRBV7-2 and TRBJ1-2; no reliable D call. Germline assignment: CDR1 SGHTA and CDR2 FQGNSA. V lost 0 bases and J 12 bases, leaving 11 bases between the germline ends. The length of the CDR3 is 12 residues. In nucleotides, the CDR3 is TGTGCCAGCAGCTTAGCGCGCCACGGTCACACCTTC. It encodes CASSLARHGHTF.

The rearrangement joins TRBV7-2 to TRBJ2-5, with D maybe TRBD2 (5 bases). The length of the CDR3 is 15 residues. The germline CDR1 and CDR2 sequences are SGHTA and FQGNSA. Trimming pared 1 base from V and 0 bases from J, leaving 9 bases between. The CDR3, as DNA: TGTGCCAGCAGCTTAGATCCGGGGTACCAAGAGACCCAGTACTTC. This codes for CASSLDPGYQETQYF. Based on the CDR3 plus reference TRBV7-2 and TRBJ2-5, the full variable domain is GAGVSQSPSNKVTEKGKDVELRCDPISGHTALYWYRQSLGQGLEFLIYFQGNSAPDKSGLPSDRFSAERTGGSVSTLTIQRTQQEDSAVYLCASSLDPGYQETQYFGPGTRLLVL.

The chain couples TRBV18 to TRBJ2-2; possibly TRBD2 for D (5 bases). Per germline, CDR1 KGHSH and CDR2 LQKENI. The CDR3 has 16 amino acids. Trimming removed 1 base from V and 2 bases from J, with 11 bases in between. As DNA, the CDR3 is TGTGCCAGCTCACCACGGCCAGGACTCAACACCGGGGAGCTGTTTTTT. This gives the protein CASSPRPGLNTGELFF.

The DNA of the CDR3 is TGCGCCAGCAGCTTGGTTGGGACTAATGAAAAACTGTTTTTT. Protein product: CASSLVGTNEKLFF. The V call is TRBV5-1, the J call TRBJ1-4; D unclear. Per the germline V gene, CDR1 is SGHRS and CDR2 is YFSETQ. V gave up 0 bases and J gave up 2 bases, with 5 bases separating them. CDR3 length: 14 residues.